The 18 T cell receptor beta chains given below trace back to one sample, sequenced in a study of T cells in Graves' hyperthyroidism and ophthalmopathy. TCR beta CDR3 region amplification was performed from RNA transcripts. TCR CDR3 regions were first amplified by RT-PCR with HTBI primers. Each CDR3 protein is one row after TCRdb ran MiXCR on the multiplex PCR reads. The sample records hundreds of thousands of distinct CDR3 sequences, under 15% being singletons. What was sequenced was blood. These receptors were obtained from a woman aged 25 to 39 with Graves' hyperthyroidism.

This clonotype was picked up many times. This chain joins TRBV20-1 and TRBJ2-5; TRBD2 matches at 8 bases. The CDR3 runs 16 residues. Germline V gene data show CDR1 as DFQATT and CDR2 as SNEGSKA (reference sequence). V lost 3 bases and J lost 1; bases outside the gene matches: 10. CDR3 sequence: CSASLLLAGSQETQYF. CDR3 DNA: TGCAGTGCTAGTCTGTTATTAGCGGGATCCCAAGAGACCCAGTACTTC.

This clonotype was observed at least ten times. The chain couples TRBV29-1 to TRBJ2-3; possibly TRBD1 or TRBD2 for D (5 bases each). V lost 6 bases and J lost 5, with 18 bases in between. The CDR3 spans 14 residues. CDR1 and CDR2 (germline): SQVTM, ANQGSEA. CDR3 DNA: TGCAGCGTGTCCCGGGGCCAGCCGGGAGATACGCAGTATTTT. It specifies CSVSRGQPGDTQYF.

There are a few counts of this clonotype. This chain connects TRBV15 to TRBJ1-5; D gene unclear. The CDR3 consists of 13 residues. Trimming took 3 bases from V and 6 from J, leaving 9 bases between them. From germline, CDR1 is LNHNV and CDR2 YYDKDF (reference sequence). CDR3 amino acids: CATSSGLGQPQHF. Here the CDR3 DNA reads TGTGCCACCAGCAGTGGGTTAGGTCAGCCCCAGCATTTT.

Only a few counts were recorded for this clonotype. The chain recombines TRBV3-1 with TRBJ2-1; D is possibly TRBD2 (5 bases). Germline V CDR1 and CDR2: LGHDT, YNNKEL (reference sequence). CDR3 length equals 12 residues. Trimming left V 1 base short and J 8 bases short, with 6 bases between. Here the CDR3 DNA reads TGTGCCAGCAGCCAAGGGCGGGATGAGCAGTTCTTC. Its translation: CASSQGRDEQFF.

V gene TRBV20-1 combines with J gene TRBJ2-4, with D maybe TRBD1 (5 bases). From germline, CDR1 is DFQATT and CDR2 SNEGSKA (reference sequence). The CDR3 contains 13 residues. The V gene lost 6 bases and the J gene lost 0 bases, with 9 bases spanning the gap. CDR3 in amino acids: CSAVGVAKNIQYF. CDR3 DNA: TGCAGTGCAGTAGGGGTAGCCAAAAACATTCAGTACTTC.

This clonotype was recorded many times. The chain is built from TRBV7-9 and TRBJ2-3; D is ambiguous. The CDR3 sequence is 14 residues long. The germline V and J ends were trimmed by 1 base and 4 bases, with 9 bases remaining between them. CDR1 is SEHNR, CDR2 FQNEAQ, per germline (reference sequence). This CDR3 reads CASSLVGPADTQYF. DNA of the CDR3: TGTGCCAGCAGCTTAGTAGGGCCGGCAGATACGCAGTATTTT.

As for this clonotype: A much larger clonotype is one base distant, so this may be a read error. The chain joins TRBV6-5 to TRBJ1-1, with 10 bases fitting TRBD1. From germline, CDR1 is MNHEY and CDR2 SVGAGI. This CDR3 is 17 amino acids long. CDR3 sequence reads: CASNYDGTGERNTKAFF. In nucleotides, the CDR3 is TGTGCCAGTAATTACGATGGGACAGGGGAGCGGAACACTAAAGCTTTCTTT.

This clonotype was detected only a few times. Likely a read error: the CDR3 ends without its conserved phenylalanine or tryptophan. The CDR3 protein is CASSEAQGVTEAFL. CDR3 nucleotides: TGTGCCAGCAGTGAAGCACAGGGGGTCACTGAAGCTTTCCTT. The V call is TRBV27, the J call TRBJ1-1, with 8 bases lining up with TRBD1. The germline CDR1 and CDR2 sequences are MNHEY and SMNVEV (reference sequence). V dropped 5 bases and J dropped 4; count of bases not matched to a gene: 6. This CDR3 spans 14 amino acids.

This clonotype has a handful of counts. The CDR3 loop is CASAWGRSSYEQYF. CDR3 nucleotides: TGTGCCAGCGCCTGGGGACGCAGCTCCTACGAGCAGTACTTC. The chain uses TRBV12-3 or TRBV12-4 and TRBJ2-7; D is perhaps TRBD1 or TRBD2 (5 bases each). V gave up 8 bases and J gave up 0 bases, with 14 bases separating them. This CDR3 region has 14 residues.

The chain carries TRBV20-1 and TRBJ2-5; 10 nucleotides align to TRBD2. The germline CDR1 and CDR2 sequences are DFQATT and SNEGSKA (reference sequence). This CDR3 is 15 amino acids long. V dropped 5 bases and J dropped 2; count of bases not matched to a gene: 8. CDR3 region: CSAPGVAGGQETQYF. The CDR3 nucleotides are TGCAGTGCTCCCGGGGTAGCGGGAGGACAAGAGACCCAGTACTTC.

This clonotype was recorded many times. CDR3 residues: CASSLRLAGVYNEQFF. The CDR3 DNA reads as TGTGCCAGCAGCTTAAGACTAGCGGGGGTTTACAATGAGCAGTTCTTC. The chain has TRBV6-1 and TRBJ2-1, with TRBD2 matching 12 bases. Germline trimming cut 6 bases from V and 4 bases from J; bases unmatched to any gene: 7. This CDR3 has 16 residues. Germline lookup yields CDR1 MNHNS and CDR2 SASEGT.

V is TRBV28 and J is TRBJ2-2; 7 bases map to TRBD1. The V segment lost 6 bases and the J segment 3 bases; nucleotides outside the gene matches: 16. Germline CDR1 MDHEN, CDR2 SYDVKM. The CDR3 is 18 amino acids. CDR3 DNA sequence: TGTGCCAGCAGAACTGACGAGACAGGGCTAAGGTACACCGGGGAGCTGTTTTTT. Protein: CASRTDETGLRYTGELFF.

This clonotype was seen a handful of times. The chain carries TRBV14 and TRBJ2-3; a weak D match, TRBD2 (6 bases). This CDR3 region has 13 residues. The germline CDR1 and CDR2 sequences are SGHDN and FVKESK. Trimming took off 4 bases at V and 6 bases at J, with 11 bases between the two ends. CDR3 in amino acids: CASSPLATDTQYF. CDR3 bases: TGTGCCAGCAGCCCACTAGCAACCGATACGCAGTATTTT.

The chain is built from TRBV20-1 and TRBJ2-1, with unresolved D. Germline V lookup: CDR1 DFQATT, CDR2 SNEGSKA (reference sequence). This CDR3 is 13 amino acids long. Trimming stripped 6 bases from V and 3 bases from J, with 12 bases between. CDR3 in DNA: TGCAGTGCCAGGACGACGAACTACAATGAGCAGTTCTTC. Protein: CSARTTNYNEQFF.

This clonotype was seen only once. The chain has TRBV24-1 and TRBJ2-1; possible D gene TRBD2, 6 bases. The better agreement between TRBJ2-7 and the DNA end casts doubt on the J call. This CDR3 spans 15 amino acids. Germline-derived CDR1 and CDR2 are KGHDR and SFDVKD. Written as DNA, the CDR3 is TGTGCCACCAGTAGGCCCGGGAGCTCCTACAATGAGCAGTACTTC. Amino acid sequence: CATSRPGSSYNEQYF.

This clonotype was seen more than once but under ten times. This chain joins TRBV20-1 and TRBJ2-1; 11 bases agree with TRBD2. In germline, CDR1 is DFQATT, CDR2 SNEGSKA (reference sequence). CDR3 length equals 14 residues. V dropped 3 bases and J dropped 9; count of bases not matched to a gene: 7. In nucleotides, the CDR3 is TGCAGTGCTAGGAAACTAGCGGGAGTAGGTGAGCAGTTCTTC. Its protein is CSARKLAGVGEQFF.

This clonotype was seen repeatedly, ten times or more. The chain links TRBV5-1 to TRBJ1-2; D perhaps matches TRBD1 (5 bases). Germline V gene data show CDR1 as SGHRS and CDR2 as YFSETQ. This CDR3 has 13 residues. The ends were cut back, 0 bases at V and 3 bases at J, with 6 bases in the middle. CDR3 sequence (DNA): TGCGCCAGCAGCTTGGAGACAGACTATGGCTACACCTTC. It translates to CASSLETDYGYTF.

The chain recombines TRBV20-1 with TRBJ2-1, with D maybe TRBD1 (6 bases). This CDR3 is 16 amino acids long. Trimming stripped 3 bases from V and 5 bases from J, with 20 bases between. The V gene's germline CDR1 is DFQATT and CDR2 SNEGSKA (reference sequence). The CDR3 protein is CSASQRQGLGHNEQFF. Written as DNA, the CDR3 is TGCAGTGCTAGCCAACGCCAGGGGCTGGGGCACAATGAGCAGTTCTTC.